This TCR beta chain was found in a study of human T cells and chemical hapten exposure. Ten or more counts support this clonotype. Time point in this sample: pre-sensitization, week 0. Treatment described: therapeutic diphenylcyclopropenone sensitization with weekly scalp DPC. TCRdb reanalysed the RACE reads using MiXCR and keeps one entry per CDR3 protein. Of 280,000 or so distinct CDR3 sequences listed, roughly 7.7% are singletons. Germline assignment: CDR1 KGHSH and CDR2 LQKENI. After removal of 5 bases from V and 3 bases from J, the junction contained 7 bases not matched to a gene. The CDR3 contains 15 residues.

The receptor's source is a young man with alopecia areata. Some clones in this sample may be carry-over from other donors' samples. The sample in question was whole blood, obtained in connection with sensitization to the hapten diphenylcyclopropenone (DPC). This chain uses TRBV18 with TRBJ2-4; 7 bases are shared with TRBD1. In DNA, the CDR3 is TGTGCCAGCTCAACCCCGACAGGGAACAAAAACATTCAGTACTTC. This translates into CASSTPTGNKNIQYF.